The T cell receptor (beta chain) under discussion was sequenced for a study of T cells in Graves' hyperthyroidism and ophthalmopathy. Amplification of TCR beta CDR3 regions was performed using RNA transcripts as template. First-round RT-PCR of the TCR CDR3 relied on the HTBI primer set. From the multiplex PCR reads, TCRdb called clonotypes with MiXCR, one entry per CDR3 protein. The sample yields approximately 620,000 distinct CDR3 sequences, around 16% seen once. Germline V CDR1 and CDR2: SGHRS, YFSETQ. There are 13 residues in the CDR3. V was pared by 4 bases and J by 9 bases, with 14 bases between. This clonotype occurred a few times.

Sequencing was done on a sample of blood. V and J are TRBV5-1 and TRBJ1-5, with a weak D call TRBD1 (6 bases). The TCR comes from a woman between 40 and 55 years old with Graves' ophthalmopathy. CDR3: CASSLGLQGPQHF. The DNA for the CDR3 is TGCGCCAGCAGCCTTGGTCTACAGGGGCCCCAGCATTTT. Based on the CDR3 plus reference TRBV5-1 and TRBJ1-5, the full variable domain is KAGVTQTPRYLIKTRGQQVTLSCSPISGHRSVSWYQQTPGQGLQFLFEYFSETQRNKGNFPGRFSGRQFSNSRSEMNVSTLELGDSALYLCASSLGLQGPQHFGDGTRLSIL.